This TCR beta chain is from a study of blood T cell repertoires in COVID-19. Clones were read by immunoSEQ multiplex PCR, and TCRdb kept only the in-frame ones, dropping some. The sample holds 100,000 to 150,000 clones, approximately 80% seen once. This CDR3 region has 12 residues. The V gene lost 0 bases and the J gene lost 6 bases, with 3 bases spanning the gap. Germline CDR1 WNHNN, CDR2 SYGVQD (reference sequence). The V call is TRBV10-1, the J call TRBJ2-1; D is undetermined. The clonotype was recovered from a man aged 55 to 69 with acute or convalescent COVID-19. Input material: peripheral blood. Here the CDR3 DNA reads TGCGCCAGCAGTGAGTCCGGCAATGAGCAGTTCTTC. It codes for CASSESGNEQFF.